A selection of T cell receptor beta chains follows, all from one sample in a study of blood T cell repertoires in COVID-19. The table came from immunoSEQ multiplex PCR; TCRdb's copy has only in-frame clones and leaves some out. This table holds 250,000 to 300,000 clones, around 86% found once. The sequenced material came from peripheral blood. These receptors originate from a man younger than 35 with active or convalescent COVID-19. Each CDR3 is given with its conserved first and last residue. D genes are given only for firm matches. A row's size may be missing; if present it is once, few, many or a size class.

TRBJ2-5 | TRBD2 | TRBV29-1 | NA | CSVAPGGAQETQYF | TGCAGCGTTGCACCGGGGGGGGCCCAAGAGACCCAGTACTTC
TRBJ2-3 | TRBD2 | TRBV3-1/TRBV3-2 | NA | CASSQGGITDTQYF | TGTGCCAGCAGCCAGGGGGGGATCACAGATACGCAGTATTTT
TRBJ2-2 | TRBD2 | TRBV19 | NA | CASSILAGLNTGELFF | TGTGCCAGTAGTATTTTAGCGGGTTTGAACACCGGGGAGCTGTTTTTT
TRBJ2-5 | NA | TRBV5-6 | NA | CASRFGEETQYF | TGTGCCAGCAGATTCGGGGAAGAGACCCAGTACTTC
TRBJ1-1 | NA | TRBV19 | once | CASSTRRVEAFF | TGTGCCAGTAGCACCCGACGGGTCGAAGCTTTCTTT
TRBJ2-7 | NA | TRBV28 | NA | CASRQRNSDEQYF | TGTGCCAGCCGACAAAGGAATTCTGACGAGCAGTACTTC
TRBJ2-3 | NA | TRBV2 | NA | CASTLPGGTDTQYF | TGTGCCAGCACCCTCCCGGGGGGCACAGATACGCAGTATTTT
TRBJ1-1 | NA | TRBV7-2 | NA | CASSSPGATEAFF | TGTGCCAGCAGCTCGCCGGGAGCCACTGAAGCTTTCTTT
TRBJ2-7 | TRBD2 | TRBV29-1 | NA | CSVRGGSYEQYF | TGCAGCGTTCGGGGGGGCTCCTACGAGCAGTACTTC
TRBJ2-7 | TRBD2 | TRBV24-1 | many | CATTTLLAGFHEQYF | TGTGCCACCACCACCCTACTAGCGGGATTCCACGAGCAGTACTTC
TRBJ2-3 | NA | TRBV19 | NA | CASSISGTDTQYF | TGTGCCAGTTCTATCTCTGGCACAGATACGCAGTATTTT
TRBJ2-3 | NA | TRBV19 | once | CASSWGGGTDTQYF | TGTGCCAGTAGCTGGGGAGGCGGCACAGATACGCAGTATTTT
TRBJ1-2 | TRBD1 | TRBV5-1 | NA | CASSFEGALYGYTF | TGCGCCAGCAGCTTCGAGGGGGCCCTTTATGGCTACACCTTC
TRBJ1-3 | NA | TRBV2 | NA | CASSDNRVAGNTIYF | TGTGCCAGCAGTGATAACAGGGTGGCTGGAAACACCATATATTTT
TRBJ2-7 | TRBD1 | TRBV19 | NA | CASSKGQGLNEQYF | TGTGCCAGTAGTAAAGGACAGGGGCTCAACGAGCAGTACTTC
TRBJ2-1 | NA | TRBV6-5 | NA | CASSYLGEQFF | TGTGCCAGCAGTTACCTAGGTGAGCAGTTCTTC
TRBJ1-1 | NA | TRBV2 | NA | CASSVGGVNTEAFF | TGTGCCAGCAGTGTCGGGGGGGTTAACACTGAAGCTTTCTTT
TRBJ2-7 | NA | TRBV10-3 | NA | CAISVGSGSYEQYF | TGTGCCATCAGTGTGGGGTCGGGATCCTACGAGCAGTACTTC
TRBJ2-4 | NA | TRBV7-2 | NA | CASSRTRSAGADIQYF | TGTGCCAGCAGTCGAACCCGGTCGGCAGGGGCGGACATTCAGTACTTC
TRBJ1-2 | TRBD1 | TRBV11-3 | once | CASSRQGRGDGYTF | TGTGCCAGCAGTCGACAGGGTCGTGGGGATGGCTACACCTTC
TRBJ1-2 | NA | TRBV12-3/TRBV12-4 | once | CASSFKNNYGYTF | TGTGCCAGCAGTTTTAAAAATAACTATGGCTACACCTTC
TRBJ2-7 | NA | TRBV7-2 | NA | CASSPWGGEKSYEQYF | TGTGCCAGCAGTCCCTGGGGCGGAGAGAAAAGCTACGAGCAGTACTTC
TRBJ2-7 | NA | TRBV27 | NA | CASSLIFRNEQYF | TGTGCCAGCAGTTTAATATTCCGTAACGAGCAGTACTTC
TRBJ2-3 | NA | TRBV5-1 | NA | CASSLGDLYRDTQYF | TGCGCCAGCAGCTTGGGGGACTTATACCGAGATACGCAGTATTTT
TRBJ1-2 | NA | TRBV10-3 | NA | CAISESPGAYGYTF | TGTGCCATCAGTGAGTCGCCAGGGGCCTATGGCTACACCTTC
TRBJ2-7 | NA | TRBV5-1 | NA | CASSLAGLDYEQYF | TGCGCCAGCAGCTTGGCGGGGTTAGACTACGAGCAGTACTTC
TRBJ1-5 | NA | TRBV3-1/TRBV3-2 | NA | CASSQDSLPGGNNQPQHF | TGTGCCAGCAGCCAAGATTCCTTGCCGGGGGGTAACAATCAGCCCCAGCATTTT
TRBJ1-4 | NA | TRBV5-1 | NA | CASSSDGQLEKLFF | TGCGCCAGCAGCTCCGACGGACAGCTCGAAAAACTGTTTTTT
TRBJ1-1 | NA | TRBV5-1 | NA | CASSLYSSNTEAFF | TGCGCCAGCAGCTTGTACAGTTCGAACACTGAAGCTTTCTTT
TRBJ2-7 | TRBD2 | TRBV7-9 | NA | CASSSPGGTVYEQYF | TGTGCCAGCAGCTCGCCGGGGGGTACTGTATACGAGCAGTACTTC
TRBJ1-1 | NA | TRBV18 | once | CASSPERLNTEAFF | TGTGCCAGCTCACCCGAACGGTTGAACACTGAAGCTTTCTTT
TRBJ2-7 | NA | TRBV15 | NA | CATSGTGTETYEQYF | TGTGCCACCAGCGGGACCGGGACTGAGACCTACGAGCAGTACTTC
TRBJ2-1 | NA | TRBV6-1 | NA | CASSEQRNEQFF | TGTGCCAGCAGTGAACAGAGGAATGAGCAGTTCTTC
TRBJ1-2 | NA | TRBV5-1 | NA | CASSLPTANYGYTF | TGCGCCAGCAGCTTACCGACAGCTAACTATGGCTACACCTTC
TRBJ2-3 | NA | TRBV28 | NA | CASSSTDTQYF | TGTGCCAGCAGTTCAACAGATACGCAGTATTTT
TRBJ2-7 | NA | TRBV7-2 | NA | CASSLDGQPLSYEQYF | TGTGCCAGCAGCTTAGATGGACAGCCCCTTTCCTACGAGCAGTACTTC
TRBJ2-7 | TRBD1 | TRBV7-9 | NA | CASSVGTGYDEQYF | TGTGCCAGCAGCGTCGGGACAGGGTATGACGAGCAGTACTTC
TRBJ1-1 | NA | TRBV14 | NA | CASSKREDTEAFF | TGTGCCAGCAGCAAAAGAGAAGACACTGAAGCTTTCTTT
TRBJ2-7 | TRBD2 | TRBV6-6 | NA | CASSYLTSGYEQYF | TGTGCCAGCAGTTACCTGACTAGCGGATACGAGCAGTACTTC
TRBJ1-2 | NA | TRBV6-5 | NA | CASTSMGQGLIGYTF | TGTGCCAGCACTTCAATGGGCCAGGGGTTGATCGGCTACACCTTC
TRBJ1-5 | NA | TRBV27 | NA | CASSLTGMDQPQHF | TGTGCCAGCAGTTTAACAGGGATGGATCAGCCCCAGCATTTT
TRBJ1-6 | NA | TRBV7-2 | NA | CASSLVSGVDSPLHF | TGTGCCAGCAGCTTAGTGTCAGGGGTTGATTCACCCCTCCACTTT
TRBJ2-1 | TRBD2 | TRBV4-1 | NA | CASSHGLAGVNSYNEQFF | TGCGCCAGCAGCCACGGGCTAGCGGGAGTTAACTCCTACAATGAGCAGTTCTTC
TRBJ2-7 | TRBD2 | TRBV24-1 | NA | CATSGLAGDEQYF | TGTGCCACCAGTGGCCTAGCGGGAGACGAGCAGTACTTC
TRBJ2-7 | NA | TRBV7-9 | few | CASHSSSYEQYF | TGTGCCAGCCATAGCAGTAGCTACGAGCAGTACTTC
TRBJ1-1 | NA | TRBV5-4 | NA | CASSPDTQGNPGTEAFF | TGTGCCAGCAGCCCGGATACGCAGGGAAACCCCGGCACTGAAGCTTTCTTT
TRBJ1-2 | TRBD1 | TRBV12-5 | once | CASGYTGANYGYTF | TGTGCTAGTGGTTATACAGGGGCTAACTATGGCTACACCTTC
TRBJ2-1 | NA | TRBV5-6 | NA | CASNEDNEQFF | TGTGCCAGCAACGAGGACAATGAGCAGTTCTTC
TRBJ2-5 | TRBD2 | TRBV6-6 | NA | CASSPSSGETQYF | TGTGCCAGCAGTCCCTCTAGCGGCGAGACCCAGTACTTC
TRBJ2-1 | TRBD2 | TRBV7-3 | NA | CASSSGTSRNNEQFF | TGTGCCAGCAGTTCCGGGACTAGCCGCAACAATGAGCAGTTCTTC
TRBJ2-7 | NA | TRBV5-3 | NA | CARSLIRRVYEQYF | TGTGCCAGAAGCTTGATTCGGCGGGTTTACGAGCAGTACTTC
TRBJ2-7 | NA | TRBV6-5 | once | CASSYGAGTSYEQYF | TGTGCCAGCAGTTACGGGGCGGGGACTTCCTACGAGCAGTACTTC
TRBJ2-7 | TRBD1 | TRBV6-2/TRBV6-3 | NA | CASSRTGGFEQYF | TGTGCCAGCAGTCGGACAGGGGGATTCGAGCAGTACTTC
TRBJ1-1 | NA | TRBV18 | NA | CASSQGQGEAFF | TGTGCCAGCTCACAAGGGCAGGGCGAAGCTTTCTTT
TRBJ2-4 | NA | TRBV19 | NA | CASSTGFLAKNIQYF | TGTGCCAGTAGTACGGGGTTCTTAGCCAAAAACATTCAGTACTTC
TRBJ2-3 | TRBD2 | TRBV6-2/TRBV6-3 | NA | CASSYTRLAGGQDTQYF | TGTGCCAGCAGTTACACCCGACTAGCGGGAGGGCAAGATACGCAGTATTTT
TRBJ2-7 | NA | TRBV6-2/TRBV6-3 | NA | CASSFPGAGGEQYF | TGTGCCAGCAGTTTTCCAGGGGCAGGAGGCGAGCAGTACTTC